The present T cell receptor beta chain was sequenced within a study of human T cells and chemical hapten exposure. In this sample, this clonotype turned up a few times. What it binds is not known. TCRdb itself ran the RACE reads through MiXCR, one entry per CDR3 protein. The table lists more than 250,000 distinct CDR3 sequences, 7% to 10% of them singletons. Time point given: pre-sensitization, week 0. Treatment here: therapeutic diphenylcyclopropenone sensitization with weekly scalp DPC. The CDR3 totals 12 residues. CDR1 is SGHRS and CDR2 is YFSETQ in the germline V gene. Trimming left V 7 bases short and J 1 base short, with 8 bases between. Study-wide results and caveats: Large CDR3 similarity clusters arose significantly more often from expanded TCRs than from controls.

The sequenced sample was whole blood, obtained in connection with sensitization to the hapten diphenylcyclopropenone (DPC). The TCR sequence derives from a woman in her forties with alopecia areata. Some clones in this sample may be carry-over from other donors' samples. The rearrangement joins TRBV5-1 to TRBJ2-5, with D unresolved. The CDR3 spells CASGKSQETQYF. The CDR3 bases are TGCGCCAGCGGAAAAAGCCAAGAGACCCAGTACTTC.